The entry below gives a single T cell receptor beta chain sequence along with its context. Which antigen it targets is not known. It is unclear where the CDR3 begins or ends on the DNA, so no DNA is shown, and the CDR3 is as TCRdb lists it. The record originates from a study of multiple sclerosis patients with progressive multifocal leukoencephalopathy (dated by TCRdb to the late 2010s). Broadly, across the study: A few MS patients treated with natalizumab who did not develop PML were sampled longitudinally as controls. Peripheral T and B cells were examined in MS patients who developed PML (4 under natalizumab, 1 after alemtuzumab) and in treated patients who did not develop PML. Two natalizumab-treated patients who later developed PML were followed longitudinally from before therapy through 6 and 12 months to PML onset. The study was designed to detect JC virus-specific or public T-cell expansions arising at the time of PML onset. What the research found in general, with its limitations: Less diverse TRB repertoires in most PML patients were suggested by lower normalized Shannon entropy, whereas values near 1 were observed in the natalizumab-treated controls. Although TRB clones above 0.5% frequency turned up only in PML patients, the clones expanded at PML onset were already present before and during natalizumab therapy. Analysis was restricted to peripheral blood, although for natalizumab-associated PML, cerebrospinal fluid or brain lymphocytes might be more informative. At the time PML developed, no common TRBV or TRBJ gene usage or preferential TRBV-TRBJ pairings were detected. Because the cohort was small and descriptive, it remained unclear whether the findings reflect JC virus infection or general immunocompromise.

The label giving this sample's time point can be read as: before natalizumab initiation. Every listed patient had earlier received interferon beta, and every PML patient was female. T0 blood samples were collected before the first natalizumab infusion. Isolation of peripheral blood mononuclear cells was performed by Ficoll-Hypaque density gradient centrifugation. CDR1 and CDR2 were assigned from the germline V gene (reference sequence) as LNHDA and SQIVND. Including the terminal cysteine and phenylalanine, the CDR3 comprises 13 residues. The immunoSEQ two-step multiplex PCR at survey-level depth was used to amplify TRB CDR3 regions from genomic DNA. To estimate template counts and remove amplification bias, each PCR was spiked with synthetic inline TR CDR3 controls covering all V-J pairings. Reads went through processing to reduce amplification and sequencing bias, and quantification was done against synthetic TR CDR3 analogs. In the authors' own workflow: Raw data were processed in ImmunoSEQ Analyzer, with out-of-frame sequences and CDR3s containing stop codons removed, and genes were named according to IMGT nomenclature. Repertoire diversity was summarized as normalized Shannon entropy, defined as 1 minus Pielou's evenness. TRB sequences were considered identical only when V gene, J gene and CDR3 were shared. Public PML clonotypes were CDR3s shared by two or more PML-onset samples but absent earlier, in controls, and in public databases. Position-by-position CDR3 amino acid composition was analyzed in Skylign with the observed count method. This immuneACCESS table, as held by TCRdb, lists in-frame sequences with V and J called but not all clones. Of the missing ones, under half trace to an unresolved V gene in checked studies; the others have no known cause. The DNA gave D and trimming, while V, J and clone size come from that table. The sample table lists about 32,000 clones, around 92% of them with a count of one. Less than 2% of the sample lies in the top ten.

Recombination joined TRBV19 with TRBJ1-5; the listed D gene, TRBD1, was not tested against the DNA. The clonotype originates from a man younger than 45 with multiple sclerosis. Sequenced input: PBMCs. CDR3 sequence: CASSILANQPQHF.